This TCR beta chain was identified in a study of T cell changes during pregnancy in multiple sclerosis. Using immunoSEQ multiplex PCR, the repertoire was profiled, and TCRdb retains in-frame clones only, with some absent. The table includes approximately 30,000 clones, 75% to 90% detected once. Germline CDR1 reads MRHNA; CDR2 reads SNTAGT. The CDR3 is made up of 14 amino acids. The J segment lost 3 bases and the V segment lost 11 bases, leaving 9 bases of the junction unmatched. The V call is TRBV6-4, the J call TRBJ1-2; 10 nucleotides line up with TRBD1. The input for sequencing was CD4+ T cells from peripheral blood mononuclear cells, taken in the first trimester of pregnancy. The clonotype was recovered from a female donor in good health, enrolled as a control in a pregnancy study. The DNA of the CDR3 is TGTGCCCGCGGGACAGGGGCTACTGACTATGGCTACACCTTC. This gives the protein CARGTGATDYGYTF.